A selection of T cell receptor beta chains follows, all from one sample in a study of response to subunit inactivated influenza vaccine. TCRdb redid the calling of the RT-PCR reads with MiXCR, one entry per CDR3 protein. The repertoire holds under 200,000 distinct CDR3 sequences, 10% to 15% seen once, with 29% in the top ten. The sample was also reused in another study, on T cells expressing NK-cell markers.

The source was CD8+ T cells sorted from PBMCs, collected 12 days after vaccination. Receptors were obtained from a man aged 45-65 years who received an inactivated influenza vaccine. Each CDR3 is given with its conserved first and last residue.

>TRBV4-1|TRBJ1-5
CASSQQGNNQPQHF
>TRBV4-1|TRBJ2-7
CASSQVAGATYEQYF
>TRBV7-8|TRBJ1-2
CASSSGTLNYGYTF
>TRBV12-3/TRBV12-4|TRBJ2-5
CASSPSGGAVETQYF
>TRBV29-1|TRBJ2-7
CSVVPGNSYEQYF
>TRBV5-5|TRBJ1-1
CASSPGLAEAFF
>TRBV12-3/TRBV12-4|TRBJ2-1
CASSLAEGYNEQFF
>TRBV29-1|TRBJ2-3
CSPRAASGRDGTDTQYF
>TRBV4-3|TRBJ1-2
CASSQVTNLGQGDGYTF
>TRBV3-1|TRBJ2-3
CASSQLSTDTQYF
>TRBV20-1|TRBJ2-7
CSASSQAYEQYF
>TRBV6-1|TRBJ2-7
CASSIRAYSYEQYF
>TRBV28|TRBJ2-7
CASSLMGVSSYEQYF
>TRBV20-1|TRBJ1-5
CSAVLGQGSQPQHF
>TRBV30|TRBJ2-3
CAWSVLSRNTQYF
>TRBV19|TRBJ2-3
CASSTPGLGDTQYF
>TRBV28|TRBJ2-7
CASRKAESYEQYF
>TRBV5-6|TRBJ2-7
CASSLGLQQYF
>TRBV2|TRBJ2-7
CALGEAYEQYF
>TRBV28|TRBJ2-7
CASSLDNAYEQYF
>TRBV29-1|TRBJ2-5
CSVENSLETQYF
>TRBV23-1|TRBJ1-1
CASSQEGEGYTEAFF
>TRBV20-1|TRBJ2-2
CSAPSRDTGELFF